This record concerns one T cell receptor (beta chain) sequence. The antigen is undetermined. This specimen comes from a study of cytomegalovirus exposure and HLA in healthy donors. Findings of the study overall: Segments of the TCR beta V type were, in most cases, productive about 87% or about 30% of the time in an earlier analysis.

The CDR3 consists of 14 residues. Per the germline V gene, CDR1 is KGHSH and CDR2 is LQKENI. Between the trimmed V and J ends, which lost 3 bases and 4 bases, there was a span of 13 bases. The donors comprised healthy bone marrow donors. Donors likely had unrecorded immune exposures despite being nominally healthy when sampled. PCR employed 60 Vbeta and 13 Jbeta primers. Measured with immunoSEQ multiplex PCR; TCRdb has only the in-frame clones, and not every one. This sample carries about 160,000 clones, 65% to 85% of them seen once, and the ten largest clones take roughly 6.6%. The clonotype originates from a man aged 40-49 years in good health and CMV-seropositive. The source material was PBMCs. The chain uses TRBV18 and TRBJ2-7; a weak D match, TRBD2 (5 bases). CDR3 bases: TGTGCCAGCTCACCCCCCGGGGTGAGGTACGAGCAGTACTTC. It translates to CASSPPGVRYEQYF.